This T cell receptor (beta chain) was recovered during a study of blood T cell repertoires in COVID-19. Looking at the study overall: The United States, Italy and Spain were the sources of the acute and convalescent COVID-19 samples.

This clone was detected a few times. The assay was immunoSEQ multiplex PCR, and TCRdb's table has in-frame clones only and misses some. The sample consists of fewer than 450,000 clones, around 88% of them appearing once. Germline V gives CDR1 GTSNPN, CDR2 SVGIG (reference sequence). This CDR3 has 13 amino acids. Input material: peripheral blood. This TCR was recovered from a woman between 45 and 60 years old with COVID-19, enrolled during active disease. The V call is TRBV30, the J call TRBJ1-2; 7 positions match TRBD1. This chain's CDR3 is CVGRDRVFRGYTF. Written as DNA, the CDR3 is TGTGTTGGCCGGGACAGAGTCTTTCGGGGCTACACCTTC.